This TCR beta chain emerged from a study of Ad26.COV2.S vaccination and SARS-CoV-2 variants. Assay: immunoSEQ multiplex PCR; the TCRdb copy retains only in-frame clones and omits some. This sample yields around 400,000 clones, of which 83% are seen a single time; around 7.3% belongs to the top ten. This CDR3 is built from 15 residues. Treatment reported: 19 received Ad26.COV2.S at low or high dose, single or two shots; 5 received placebo; per-sample allocation not given. Sampling occurred on day 63 after the first vaccine or placebo injection. An adult donor aged 18-55 years was enrolled in Boston. The receptor's source is a person aged 18-60 years who received the Ad26.COV2.S COVID-19 vaccine or a placebo. V usage is TRBV12-1 and J usage is TRBJ1-5; the table's D call, TRBD1, has no DNA check behind it. TRBV12-1 is classified as a pseudogene. The sample consisted of peripheral blood, taken in a trial of Ad26.COV2.S vaccine versus placebo. Here the CDR3 DNA reads TGTGCCAGCAACGACAGGGGCATACCCGATCAGCCCCAGCATTTT. Translating it yields CASNDRGIPDQPQHF.